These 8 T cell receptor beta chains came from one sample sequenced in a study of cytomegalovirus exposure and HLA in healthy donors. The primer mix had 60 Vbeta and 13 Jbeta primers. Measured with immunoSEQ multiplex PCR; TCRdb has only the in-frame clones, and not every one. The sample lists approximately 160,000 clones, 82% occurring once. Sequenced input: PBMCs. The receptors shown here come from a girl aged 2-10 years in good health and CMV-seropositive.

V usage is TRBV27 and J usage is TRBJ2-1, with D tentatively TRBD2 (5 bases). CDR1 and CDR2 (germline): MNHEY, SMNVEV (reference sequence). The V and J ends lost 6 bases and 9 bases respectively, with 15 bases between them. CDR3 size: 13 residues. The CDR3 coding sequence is TGTGCCAGCAGCTCCCTTAGAGGGAGTGAGCAGTTCTTC. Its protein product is CASSSLRGSEQFF.

This chain's CDR3 is CASSPDRGRGETQYF. The CDR3 DNA reads TGTGCCAGCAGCCCCGACAGGGGGCGGGGAGAGACCCAGTACTTC. The chain joins TRBV6-5 to TRBJ2-5, with TRBD1 identical over 10 bases. Looked up from germline, CDR1 is MNHEY and CDR2 is SVGAGI. With V trimmed by 6 bases and J by 4 bases, 8 bases remained unmatched. The CDR3 totals 15 residues.

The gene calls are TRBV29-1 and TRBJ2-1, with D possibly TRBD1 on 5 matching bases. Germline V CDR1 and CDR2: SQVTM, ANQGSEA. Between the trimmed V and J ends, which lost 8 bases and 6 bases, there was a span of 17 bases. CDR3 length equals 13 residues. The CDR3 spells CSSKLRQTNEQFF. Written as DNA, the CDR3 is TGCAGCTCCAAACTTAGACAGACCAATGAGCAGTTCTTC.

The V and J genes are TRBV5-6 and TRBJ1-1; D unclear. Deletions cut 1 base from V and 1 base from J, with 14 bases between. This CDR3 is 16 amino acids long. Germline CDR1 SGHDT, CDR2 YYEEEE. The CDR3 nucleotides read TGTGCCAGCAGCTTGAGTTTCGACACTCGGAACACTGAAGCTTTCTTT. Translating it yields CASSLSFDTRNTEAFF.

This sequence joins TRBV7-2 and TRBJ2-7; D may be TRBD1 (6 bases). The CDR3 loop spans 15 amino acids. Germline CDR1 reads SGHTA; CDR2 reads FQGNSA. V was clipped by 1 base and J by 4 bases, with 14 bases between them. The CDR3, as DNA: TGTGCCAGCAGCTTAGAGGCTCCTAGGGGGTACGAGCAGTACTTC. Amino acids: CASSLEAPRGYEQYF.

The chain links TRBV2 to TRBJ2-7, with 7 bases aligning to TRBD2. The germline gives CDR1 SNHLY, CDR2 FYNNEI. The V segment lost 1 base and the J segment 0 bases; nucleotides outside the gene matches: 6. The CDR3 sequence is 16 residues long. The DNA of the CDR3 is TGTGCCAGCAGTGAAGGACTAGCCGTTAACTCCTACGAGCAGTACTTC. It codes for CASSEGLAVNSYEQYF.

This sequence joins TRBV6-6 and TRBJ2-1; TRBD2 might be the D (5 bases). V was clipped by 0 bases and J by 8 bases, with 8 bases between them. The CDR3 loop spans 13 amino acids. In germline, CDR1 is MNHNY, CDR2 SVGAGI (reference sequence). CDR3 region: CASSYSEEDEQFF. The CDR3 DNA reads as TGTGCCAGCAGTTACTCGGAGGAAGATGAGCAGTTCTTC.

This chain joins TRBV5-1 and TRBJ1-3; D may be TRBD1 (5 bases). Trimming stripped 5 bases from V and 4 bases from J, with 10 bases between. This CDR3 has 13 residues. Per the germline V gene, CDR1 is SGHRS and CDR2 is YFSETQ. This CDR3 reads CASSMGGGNTIYF. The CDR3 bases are TGCGCCAGCAGTATGGGGGGAGGAAACACCATATATTTT. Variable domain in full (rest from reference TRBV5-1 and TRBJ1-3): KAGVTQTPRYLIKTRGQQVTLSCSPISGHRSVSWYQQTPGQGLQFLFEYFSETQRNKGNFPGRFSGRQFSNSRSEMNVSTLELGDSALYLCASSMGGGNTIYFGEGSWLTVV.